This T cell receptor (beta chain) was identified in a study of graft-versus-host responses after intestinal transplantation. Study as a whole: As for transplant type, recipients had multivisceral, liver-intestinal, or isolated intestinal grafts. Tacrolimus and steroids were given for three to four years to all recipients after anti-thymocyte globulin induction.

Worth noting for this clone: Its antigen is undetermined.

TCRdb keeps only in-frame clones here, not all; method: immunoSEQ multiplex PCR. The data show over 85,000 clones, about 95% seen once. The germline gives CDR1 KGHSH, CDR2 LQKENI. The CDR3 sequence is 13 residues long. Trimming removed 3 bases from V and 3 bases from J, with 9 bases in between. Points from the study as a whole: GvH clones turned up in recipient marrow; some had shown up first in ileum or blood. The study associated peak circulating GvH clone levels with early post-transplant HvG declines.

The input for sequencing was unstimulated CD4+ T cells sorted from spleen or lymph node cells, taken before transplant. The receptor was isolated from a human donor who was the organ donor for an intestinal transplant. The rearrangement links TRBV18 to TRBJ2-7; D unclear. The CDR3 DNA follows: TGTGCCAGCTCACCGTACCGTGACTACGAGCAGTACTTC. Its translation is CASSPYRDYEQYF.